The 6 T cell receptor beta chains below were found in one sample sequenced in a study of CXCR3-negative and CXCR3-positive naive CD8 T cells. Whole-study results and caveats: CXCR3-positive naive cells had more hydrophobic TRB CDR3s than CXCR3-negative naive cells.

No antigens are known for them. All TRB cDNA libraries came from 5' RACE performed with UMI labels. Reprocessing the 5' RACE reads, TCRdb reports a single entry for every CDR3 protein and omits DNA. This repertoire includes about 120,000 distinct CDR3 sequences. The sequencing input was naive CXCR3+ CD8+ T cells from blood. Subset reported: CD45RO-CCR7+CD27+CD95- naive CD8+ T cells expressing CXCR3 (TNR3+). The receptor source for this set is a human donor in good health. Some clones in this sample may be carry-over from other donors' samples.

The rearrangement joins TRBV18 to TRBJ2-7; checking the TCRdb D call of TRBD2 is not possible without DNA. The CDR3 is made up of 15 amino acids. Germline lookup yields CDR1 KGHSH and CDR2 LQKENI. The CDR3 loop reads CASSPPRTSSYEQYF. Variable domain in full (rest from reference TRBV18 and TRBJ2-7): NAGVMQNPRHLVRRRGQEARLRCSPMKGHSHVYWYRQLPEEGLKFMVYLQKENIIDESGMPKERFSAEFPKEGPSILRIQQVVRGDSAAYFCASSPPRTSSYEQYFGPGTRLTVT.

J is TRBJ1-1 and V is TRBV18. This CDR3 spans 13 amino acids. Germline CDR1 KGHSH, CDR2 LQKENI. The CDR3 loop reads CASSAETNTEAFF.

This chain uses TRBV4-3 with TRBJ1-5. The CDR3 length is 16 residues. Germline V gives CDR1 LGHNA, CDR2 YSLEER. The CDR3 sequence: CASSRAANGGNQPQHF.

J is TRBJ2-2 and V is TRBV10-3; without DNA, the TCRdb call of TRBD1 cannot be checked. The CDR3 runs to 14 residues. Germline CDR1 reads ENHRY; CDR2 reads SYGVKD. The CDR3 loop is CAISGDEIAGELFF.

The CDR3 loop reads CATSREKFQPQHF. The V and J genes are TRBV15 and TRBJ1-5. The length of the CDR3 is 13 residues. Germline CDR1 is LNHNV and CDR2 is YYDKDF (reference sequence).

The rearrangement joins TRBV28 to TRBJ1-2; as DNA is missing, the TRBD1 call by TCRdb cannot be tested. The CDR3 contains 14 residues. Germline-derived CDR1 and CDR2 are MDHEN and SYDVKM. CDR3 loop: CASSLLGETSGYTF.